Here is one T cell receptor beta chain with its context. What it recognizes is unknown. One junction end does not reproduce the germline sequence, and a read error may be involved. Sorted-subset replicate PCRs used 200 ng DNA, about 30,000 T cell genomes. The method was immunoSEQ multiplex PCR; TCRdb's version includes in-frame clones alone and lacks a portion of them. Counted here are roughly 2.1 million clones, about 93% occurring once; the ten biggest clones make up 1.7%. Naive CD8 cells, CD45RO-negative and positively selected for CCR7, excluded terminally differentiated effector memory CD45RA+ cells. The data stem from a study of shared clonotypes between healthy human individuals. Findings and limits, study-wide: Estimated richness was generally greater in naive than memory subsets. Sorted-subset samples were not fully sequenced, rarefaction indicated.

The source of this sequence is a man aged 18 to 30 in good health. Some clones in this sample may be carry-over from other donors' samples. The sequencing sample was made of naive CD8+ T cells from PBMCs.

The chain's CDR3 is CASSRRGTSSSSNEQFF. CDR3 in DNA: TGTGCCAGCAGCCGAAGGGGGACTAGTTCGTCCTCCAATGAGCAGTTCTTC. This chain connects TRBV28 to TRBJ2-1, with TRBD2 matching over 8 bases. The CDR3 covers 17 residues. Germline CDR1 is MDHEN and CDR2 is SYDVKM. Full variable domain (missing parts from reference TRBV28 and TRBJ2-1): DVKVTQSSRYLVKRTGEKVFLECVQDMDHENMFWYRQDPGLGLRLIYFSYDVKMKEKGDIPEGYSVSREKKERFSLILESASTNQTSMYLCASSRRGTSSSSNEQFFGPGTRLTVL.